These 29 T cell receptor beta chains share one sample of origin, sequenced in a study of blood T cell repertoires in COVID-19. TCRdb's table, derived via immunoSEQ multiplex PCR, lists solely in-frame clones and lacks some. This table has about 66,000 clones, over 80% appearing once. The sequenced material came from peripheral blood. Receptors originate from a human donor in a cohort sampled during active COVID-19.

The chain couples TRBV6-2 or TRBV6-3 to TRBJ1-5, with TRBD1 identical over 9 bases. Germline values: CDR1 MNHEY, CDR2 SVGEGT. J was trimmed by 1 base and V by 5 bases; bases with no gene match: 6. This CDR3 region has 16 residues. The CDR3 is CASSSQDRGSNQPQHF. CDR3 sequence (DNA): TGTGCCAGCAGTAGCCAGGACAGGGGAAGCAATCAGCCCCAGCATTTT.

This clone has just a few counts. V usage is TRBV5-4 and J usage is TRBJ1-2, with 8 bases aligning to TRBD1. Trimming removed 1 base from V and 4 bases from J; junction bases left unmatched: 6. CDR1 and CDR2 from the germline V gene are SGHNT and YYREEE (reference sequence). CDR3 length: 15 residues. The CDR3 sequence is CASSLPQGASYGYTF. Here the CDR3 DNA reads TGTGCCAGCAGCTTGCCCCAGGGGGCCTCCTATGGCTACACCTTC. Full variable domain (remainder filled in from reference TRBV5-4 and TRBJ1-2): ETGVTQSPTHLIKTRGQQVTLRCSSQSGHNTVSWYQQALGQGPQFIFQYYREEENGRGNFPPRFSGLQFPNYSSELNVNALELDDSALYLCASSLPQGASYGYTFGSGTRLTVV.

The chain uses TRBV5-1 and TRBJ2-2, with TRBD1 matching over 8 bases. After removal of 4 bases from V and 4 bases from J, the junction contained 3 bases not matched to a gene. Looked up from germline, CDR1 is SGHRS and CDR2 is YFSETQ. The CDR3 has 14 residues. CDR3 residues: CASSRGQVTGELFF. CDR3 in DNA: TGCGCCAGCAGCCGGGGACAGGTCACCGGGGAGCTGTTTTTT.

J is TRBJ2-3 and V is TRBV15, with D tentatively TRBD2 (5 bases). V lost 2 bases and J 0 bases, leaving 18 bases between the germline ends. Germline loops: CDR1 LNHNV, CDR2 YYDKDF (reference sequence). CDR3 length: 18 residues. The DNA of the CDR3 is TGTGCCACCAGCAGACCCGGTGGAGCGGTCAGGAGCACAGATACGCAGTATTTT. Protein product: CATSRPGGAVRSTDTQYF. Full variable domain (rest looked up from reference TRBV15 and TRBJ2-3): DAMVIQNPRYQVTQFGKPVTLSCSQTLNHNVMYWYQQKSSQAPKLLFHYYDKDFNNEADTPDNFQSRRPNTSFCFLDIRSPGLGDTAMYLCATSRPGGAVRSTDTQYFGPGTRLTVL.

The genes are TRBV28 and TRBJ2-3, with a weak D call TRBD1 (5 bases). The CDR3 extends over 15 amino acids. Germline values: CDR1 MDHEN, CDR2 SYDVKM. V lost 7 bases and J lost 3, with 17 bases in between. In nucleotides, the CDR3 is TGTGCCAGCAAGACACAAAAGGGGATGACAGATACGCAGTATTTT. Its translation: CASKTQKGMTDTQYF. The full variable domain, its missing parts supplied by reference TRBV28 and TRBJ2-3, is DVKVTQSSRYLVKRTGEKVFLECVQDMDHENMFWYRQDPGLGLRLIYFSYDVKMKEKGDIPEGYSVSREKKERFSLILESASTNQTSMYLCASKTQKGMTDTQYFGPGTRLTVL.

This clone was detected once. Here the CDR3 DNA reads TGTGCCAGCTTGAGCGGGGGGGTTGGCAATGAGCAGTTCTTC. It specifies CASLSGGVGNEQFF. The rearrangement joins TRBV2 to TRBJ2-1; TRBD2 matches 10 bases. V was pared by 8 bases and J by 6 bases, with 7 bases of the junction left unmatched. Germline lookup yields CDR1 SNHLY and CDR2 FYNNEI. The CDR3 is 14 residues long.

The rearrangement uses TRBV5-8 and TRBJ1-1; possible D gene TRBD1, 5 bases. V gave up 0 bases and J gave up 1 base, with 19 bases separating them. The CDR3 is 18 amino acids. Germline CDR1 is SGHTS and CDR2 is YDEGEE. CDR3 DNA: TGTGCCAGCAGCTTGGTGCTGTGGCCGGGGAGGGGGAACACTGAAGCTTTCTTT. Its translation is CASSLVLWPGRGNTEAFF.

The chain has TRBV6-5 and TRBJ2-2; 10 nucleotides line up with TRBD1. After removal of 6 bases from V and 6 bases from J, the junction contained 4 bases not matched to a gene. Germline lookup yields CDR1 MNHEY and CDR2 SVGAGI. The CDR3 runs 14 residues. The CDR3 spells CASSRDRGAGELFF. The CDR3, as DNA: TGTGCCAGCAGCCGGGACAGGGGTGCCGGGGAGCTGTTTTTT.

This rearrangement joins TRBV5-4 to TRBJ2-3; maybe TRBD1 (6 bases). Germline V gene sequence: CDR1 SGHNT, CDR2 YYREEE (reference sequence). The V end was cut by 1 base, the J end by 2 bases, with 8 bases between. The CDR3 has 14 residues. The CDR3 DNA is TGTGCCAGCAGCTTGACAGGGAACACAGATACGCAGTATTTT. Protein product: CASSLTGNTDTQYF.

This clone was recorded many times. The same CDR3 is also encoded by other DNA sequences in this sample. The chain is built from TRBV6-2 or TRBV6-3 and TRBJ2-2; no reliable D call. The germline gives CDR1 MNHEY, CDR2 SVGEGT. The CDR3 contains 14 residues. V lost 2 bases, J lost 5 bases, and 9 bases lay in between. Written as DNA, the CDR3 is TGTGCCAGCAGTTACGGGCGTAATACCGGGGAGCTGTTTTTT. Translating it yields CASSYGRNTGELFF.

The V gene is TRBV27, the J gene TRBJ2-2, with 7 bases lining up with TRBD2. The V gene's germline CDR1 is MNHEY and CDR2 SMNVEV (reference sequence). CDR3 length equals 11 residues. CDR3 sequence: CKPGGPGELFF. CDR3 bases: TGTAAACCGGGAGGCCCCGGGGAGCTGTTTTTT.

The rearrangement links TRBV4-2 to TRBJ2-1; 11 positions agree with TRBD2. The CDR3 has 15 residues. The V gene end was trimmed by 2 bases and the J gene end by 6 bases; junction bases not matched to a gene: 3. CDR1 is LGHNA and CDR2 is YNFKEQ in the germline V gene. The CDR3 DNA is TGTGCCAGCAGCCAAATAACTAGCGGGAGCAATGAGCAGTTCTTC. Translation gives CASSQITSGSNEQFF.

The chain joins TRBV11-2 to TRBJ2-2; the D is unclear. V lost 0 bases and J lost 7, with 18 bases in between. Germline V gene data show CDR1 as SGHAT and CDR2 as FQNNGV. The length of the CDR3 is 17 residues. The CDR3: CASSLEVELRNHGELFF. The CDR3, as DNA: TGTGCCAGCAGCTTAGAGGTCGAATTGCGAAATCACGGGGAGCTGTTTTTT.

The rearrangement uses TRBV7-2 and TRBJ2-1, with a possible D match to TRBD2 (7 bases). This CDR3 has 21 residues. With 0 bases removed from V and 1 base from J, the gap between germline ends came to 25 bases. The germline V gene encodes CDR1 SGHTA and CDR2 FQGNSA. In nucleotides, the CDR3 is TGTGCCAGCAGCTTAGCAGGGAGGGCAGGGGCTATGAGACAATCCTACAATGAGCAGTTCTTC. It translates to CASSLAGRAGAMRQSYNEQFF. The full variable domain, rest sourced from reference TRBV7-2 and TRBJ2-1, is GAGVSQSPSNKVTEKGKDVELRCDPISGHTALYWYRQSLGQGLEFLIYFQGNSAPDKSGLPSDRFSAERTGGSVSTLTIQRTQQEDSAVYLCASSLAGRAGAMRQSYNEQFFGPGTRLTVL.

This chain joins TRBV19 and TRBJ1-2; 10 bases map to TRBD1. This CDR3 comprises 20 residues. V shed 4 bases and J 4 bases; nucleotides not matched to a gene: 21. The V gene's germline CDR1 is LNHDA and CDR2 SQIVND (reference sequence). DNA of the CDR3: TGTGCCAGTAGTACTCGACAGGGGGCTGAGGATGAATCGGGAGTCTATGGCTACACCTTC. Protein product: CASSTRQGAEDESGVYGYTF.

The chain couples TRBV19 to TRBJ2-1; possible D gene TRBD2, 5 bases. The germline gives CDR1 LNHDA, CDR2 SQIVND (reference sequence). V gave up 3 bases and J gave up 9 bases, with 18 bases separating them. The CDR3 spans 15 residues. CDR3 sequence: CASSIGGYTLAEQFF. The DNA of the CDR3 is TGTGCCAGTAGTATCGGCGGGTATACCTTGGCTGAGCAGTTCTTC.

The CDR3 nucleotides are TGTGCCAGCAGCATACGAGTGGAGACCCAGTACTTC. This sequence encodes CASSIRVETQYF. The genes are TRBV2 and TRBJ2-5, with D hard to call. The ends were cut back, 6 bases at V and 5 bases at J, with 10 bases in the middle. Germline V CDR1 and CDR2: SNHLY, FYNNEI. The CDR3 covers 12 residues.

CDR3 loop: CASSARGGVETQYF. The DNA for the CDR3 is TGTGCCAGCAGCGCCCGCGGGGGGGTGGAGACCCAGTACTTC. The chain uses TRBV7-3 and TRBJ2-5, with 9 positions matching TRBD2. The length of the CDR3 is 14 residues. From germline, CDR1 is SGHTA and CDR2 FQGTGA. V shed 5 bases and J 5 bases; nucleotides not matched to a gene: 6. The full variable domain, in which reference TRBV7-3 and TRBJ2-5 provide the parts outside the CDR3, is GAGVSQTPSNKVTEKGKYVELRCDPISGHTALYWYRQSLGQGPEFLIYFQGTGAADDSGLPNDRFFAVRPEGSVSTLKIQRTERGDSAVYLCASSARGGVETQYFGPGTRLLVL.

J is TRBJ2-7 and V is TRBV20-1; D may be TRBD2 (6 bases). Germline V gene data show CDR1 as DFQATT and CDR2 as SNEGSKA (reference sequence). Trimming stripped 3 bases from V and 3 bases from J, with 15 bases between. This CDR3 region has 14 residues. The CDR3 here is CSASRDSEVYEQYF. For the CDR3, the DNA is TGCAGTGCTAGTCGGGACTCAGAGGTCTACGAGCAGTACTTC.

The chain combines TRBV7-3 with TRBJ1-1, with no clear D. The V end lost 3 bases, the J end lost 1 base, and 6 bases lay between the germline ends. CDR3 length: 13 amino acids. Germline CDR1 reads SGHTA; CDR2 reads FQGTGA. CDR3 coding DNA: TGTGCCAGCAGCTTTAGTTGGAACACTGAAGCTTTCTTT. Amino acid sequence: CASSFSWNTEAFF.

The rearrangement links TRBV18 to TRBJ2-7, with 9 nucleotides matching TRBD2. The trim removed 1 base at V and 5 bases at J, leaving 3 bases unmatched. Germline CDR1 reads KGHSH; CDR2 reads LQKENI. The CDR3 loop spans 14 amino acids. DNA for the CDR3: TGTGCCAGCTCACCACTAGCGGGAGCCGACGAGCAGTACTTC. Translation gives CASSPLAGADEQYF.

The chain is built from TRBV5-1 and TRBJ2-3; 15 nucleotides line up with TRBD2. The J segment lost 1 base and the V segment lost 4 bases, leaving 7 bases of the junction unmatched. This CDR3 is 18 amino acids long. Germline lookup yields CDR1 SGHRS and CDR2 YFSETQ. The CDR3 DNA reads TGCGCCAGCAGCGGGACTAGCGGGAGGCGCTACCGCACAGATACGCAGTATTTT. Its translation is CASSGTSGRRYRTDTQYF. The full variable domain, with the rest looked up from reference TRBV5-1 and TRBJ2-3, is KAGVTQTPRYLIKTRGQQVTLSCSPISGHRSVSWYQQTPGQGLQFLFEYFSETQRNKGNFPGRFSGRQFSNSRSEMNVSTLELGDSALYLCASSGTSGRRYRTDTQYFGPGTRLTVL.

The rearrangement joins TRBV7-9 to TRBJ1-6; possibly TRBD1 for D (5 bases). V lost 5 bases to trimming and J lost 9 bases, with 14 bases between them. CDR1 and CDR2 from the germline V gene are SEHNR and FQNEAQ (reference sequence). The CDR3 is made up of 14 amino acids. This chain's CDR3 is CASSMTVQGSPLHF. Here the CDR3 DNA reads TGTGCCAGCAGCATGACCGTTCAGGGTTCACCCCTCCACTTT. Full variable domain (remainder filled in from reference TRBV7-9 and TRBJ1-6): DTGVSQNPRHKITKRGQNVTFRCDPISEHNRLYWYRQTLGQGPEFLTYFQNEAQLEKSRLLSDRFSAERPKGSFSTLEIQRTEQGDSAMYLCASSMTVQGSPLHFGNGTRLTVT.

The rearrangement uses TRBV30 and TRBJ2-3; 10 nucleotides agree with TRBD2. CDR1 GTSNPN and CDR2 SVGIG come from the germline V gene (reference sequence). There are 14 residues in the CDR3. The trim removed 2 bases at V and 6 bases at J, leaving 5 bases unmatched. CDR3 residues: CAWSLAGVGDTQYF. CDR3 DNA sequence: TGTGCCTGGAGTCTAGCGGGAGTGGGCGATACGCAGTATTTT. The full variable domain, rest sourced from reference TRBV30 and TRBJ2-3, is SQTIHQWPATLVQPVGSPLSLECTVEGTSNPNLYWYRQAAGRGLQLLFYSVGIGQISSEVPQNLSASRPQDRQFILSSKKLLLSDSGFYLCAWSLAGVGDTQYFGPGTRLTVL.

The V call is TRBV27, the J call TRBJ2-1; 12 bases fit TRBD2. J gave up 7 bases and V 5 bases, and 3 bases lay outside the gene matches. This CDR3 is built from 14 residues. Germline-derived CDR1 and CDR2 are MNHEY and SMNVEV (reference sequence). The CDR3 sequence is CASSEGLAGNEQFF. CDR3 coding DNA: TGTGCCAGCAGTGAGGGACTAGCGGGTAATGAGCAGTTCTTC.

The rearrangement uses TRBV7-2 and TRBJ2-7, with a weak D call TRBD2 (5 bases). The CDR3 runs to 15 residues. V was clipped by 5 bases and J by 7 bases, with 21 bases between them. From germline, CDR1 is SGHTA and CDR2 FQGNSA. For the CDR3, the DNA is TGTGCCAGCAGCGGAGCTGGACTCCGATCTAGGGAGCAGTACTTC. As protein: CASSGAGLRSREQYF.

The chain links TRBV19 to TRBJ1-2; 8 positions agree with TRBD1. There are 12 residues in the CDR3. Germline V gives CDR1 LNHDA, CDR2 SQIVND (reference sequence). After removal of 9 bases from V and 7 bases from J, the junction contained 7 bases not matched to a gene. The DNA for the CDR3 is TGTGCCAGCACGGACAGGGAGAGTGGCTACACCTTC. Encoded protein: CASTDRESGYTF.

The rearrangement uses TRBV10-1 and TRBJ2-1; 7 bases map to TRBD1. Germline CDR1 WNHNN, CDR2 SYGVQD (reference sequence). The CDR3 runs to 12 residues. The CDR3 DNA reads TGCGCGCTCGGGACAGAATACAATGAGCAGTTCTTC. Translated, it gives CALGTEYNEQFF.

The chain recombines TRBV7-9 with TRBJ1-1; 9 bases are a match to TRBD1. Germline CDR1 and CDR2: SEHNR and FQNEAQ (reference sequence). V lost 0 bases to trimming and J lost 1 base; unmatched junction nucleotides: 3. This CDR3 has 16 amino acids. CDR3 nucleotide sequence: TGTGCCAGCAGCTTAGCTTCGACAGGGGGGAACACTGAAGCTTTCTTT. This codes for CASSLASTGGNTEAFF. The variable domain in full, completed from reference TRBV7-9 and TRBJ1-1, reads DTGVSQNPRHKITKRGQNVTFRCDPISEHNRLYWYRQTLGQGPEFLTYFQNEAQLEKSRLLSDRFSAERPKGSFSTLEIQRTEQGDSAMYLCASSLASTGGNTEAFFGQGTRLTVV.